This T cell receptor (beta chain) was profiled in a study of molecular identifiers for immune sequencing clone quantification. Study-wide findings and caveats: Clones that exceeded 20 RNA copies held over 99% of effector molecules, yet under 1% in naive cells.

Listed TCR primers and previously described methods were used for bulk TCR libraries. One entry per CDR3 protein results from TCRdb running MiXCR on the PCR reads. The profile covers more than 550,000 distinct CDR3 sequences, with about 25% appearing a single time and 0.78% taken by the ten largest. Germline V gene sequence: CDR1 SGDLS, CDR2 YYNGEE. V was trimmed by 0 bases and J by 3 bases, leaving 15 bases between them. The CDR3 contains 16 residues. As for this clonotype: Its antigen is undetermined.

Every naive CD8 library was made from between roughly 17,000 and 1,000,000 sorted cells with 10%, 30% or 50% RNA. The authors sorted naive CD8 T cells as CD8+CD4-CCR7+CD45RA+. V is TRBV9 and J is TRBJ2-5; D is possibly TRBD2 (5 bases). Sequences were obtained from naive CD8+ T cells from blood, with Jurkat cell RNA spiked in. Described subset: FACS-sorted CD8+CD4-CCR7+CD45RA+ naive T cells. This TCR derives from a human donor in good health. Some libraries in this study had Jurkat cell RNA spiked in. This CDR3 reads CASSVGADLFKETQYF. The CDR3 region has the DNA TGTGCCAGCAGCGTAGGGGCGGACTTATTCAAAGAGACCCAGTACTTC.